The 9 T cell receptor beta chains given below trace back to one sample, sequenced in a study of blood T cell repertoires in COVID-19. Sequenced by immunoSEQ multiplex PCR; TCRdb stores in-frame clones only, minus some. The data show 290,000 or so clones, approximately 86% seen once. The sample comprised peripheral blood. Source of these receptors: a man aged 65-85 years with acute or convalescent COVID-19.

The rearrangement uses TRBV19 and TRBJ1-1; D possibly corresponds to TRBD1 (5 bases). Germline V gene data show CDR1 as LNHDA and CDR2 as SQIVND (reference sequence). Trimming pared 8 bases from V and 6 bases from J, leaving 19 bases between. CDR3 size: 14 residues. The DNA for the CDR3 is TGTGCCAGTGCTCTCACAGGCGTAGGTGCTGAAGCTTTCTTT. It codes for CASALTGVGAEAFF.

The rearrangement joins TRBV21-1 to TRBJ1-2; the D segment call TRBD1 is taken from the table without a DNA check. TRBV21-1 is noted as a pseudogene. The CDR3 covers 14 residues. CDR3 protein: CASSKAPGENGYTF. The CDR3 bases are TGTGCCAGCAGCAAAGCCCCAGGCGAGAATGGCTACACCTTC.

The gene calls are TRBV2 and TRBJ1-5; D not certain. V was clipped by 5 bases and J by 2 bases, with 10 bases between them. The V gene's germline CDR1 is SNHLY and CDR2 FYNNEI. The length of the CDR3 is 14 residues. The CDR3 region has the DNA TGTGCCAGCAGTTCCAACATGGGCAATCAGCCCCAGCATTTT. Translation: CASSSNMGNQPQHF.

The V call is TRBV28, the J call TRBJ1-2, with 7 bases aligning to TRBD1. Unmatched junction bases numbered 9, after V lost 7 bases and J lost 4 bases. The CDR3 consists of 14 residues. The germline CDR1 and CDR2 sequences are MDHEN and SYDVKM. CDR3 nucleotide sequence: TGTGCCAGCACAGGGGGAGTGAACCTCTATGGCTACACCTTC. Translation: CASTGGVNLYGYTF.

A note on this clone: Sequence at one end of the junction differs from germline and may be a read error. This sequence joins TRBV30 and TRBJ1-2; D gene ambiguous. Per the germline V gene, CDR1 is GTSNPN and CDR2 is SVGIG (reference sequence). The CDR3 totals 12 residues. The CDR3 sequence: CAWRVGAGGYTF. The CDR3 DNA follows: TGTGCCTGGCGTGTCGGCGCAGGTGGCTACACCTTC.

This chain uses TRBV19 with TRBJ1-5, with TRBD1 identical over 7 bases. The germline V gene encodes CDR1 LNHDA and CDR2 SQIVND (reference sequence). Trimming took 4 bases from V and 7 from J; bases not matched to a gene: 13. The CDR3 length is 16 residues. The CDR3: CASSNIKQGTGQPQHF. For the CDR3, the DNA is TGTGCCAGTAGTAACATAAAACAGGGGACCGGGCAGCCCCAGCATTTT.

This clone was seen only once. The CDR3 here is CASSQEAGASTDTQYF. CDR3 in DNA: TGTGCCAGCAGCCAAGAAGCGGGCGCGAGCACAGATACGCAGTATTTT. The V call is TRBV3-1 (or the pseudogene TRBV3-2), the J call TRBJ2-3, with D maybe TRBD2 (6 bases). This CDR3 contains 16 residues. The germline gives CDR1 LGHDT, CDR2 YNNKEL (reference sequence). The ends were cut back, 0 bases at V and 0 bases at J, with 10 bases in the middle.

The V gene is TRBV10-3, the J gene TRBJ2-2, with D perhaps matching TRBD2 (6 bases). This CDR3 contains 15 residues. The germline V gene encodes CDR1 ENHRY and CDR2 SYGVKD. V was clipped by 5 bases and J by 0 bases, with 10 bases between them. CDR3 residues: CAISSAGTNTGELFF. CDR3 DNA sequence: TGTGCCATCAGTTCGGCGGGAACGAACACCGGGGAGCTGTTTTTT.

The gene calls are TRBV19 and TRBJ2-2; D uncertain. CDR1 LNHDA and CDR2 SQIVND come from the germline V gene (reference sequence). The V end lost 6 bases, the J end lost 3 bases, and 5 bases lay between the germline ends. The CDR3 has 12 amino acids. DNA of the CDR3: TGTGCCAGTAGCAGGTACACCGGGGAGCTGTTTTTT. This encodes CASSRYTGELFF.